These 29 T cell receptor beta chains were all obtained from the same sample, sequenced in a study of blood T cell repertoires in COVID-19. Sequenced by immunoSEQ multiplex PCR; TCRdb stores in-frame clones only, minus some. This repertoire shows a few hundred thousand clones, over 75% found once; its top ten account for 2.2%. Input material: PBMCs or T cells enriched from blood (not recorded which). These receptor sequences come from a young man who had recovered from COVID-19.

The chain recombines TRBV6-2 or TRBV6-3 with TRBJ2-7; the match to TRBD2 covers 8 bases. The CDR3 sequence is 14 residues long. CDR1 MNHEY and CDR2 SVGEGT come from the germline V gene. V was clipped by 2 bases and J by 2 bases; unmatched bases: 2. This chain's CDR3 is CASSYERGTYEQYF. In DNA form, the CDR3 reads TGTGCCAGCAGTTACGAGCGGGGGACCTACGAGCAGTACTTC.

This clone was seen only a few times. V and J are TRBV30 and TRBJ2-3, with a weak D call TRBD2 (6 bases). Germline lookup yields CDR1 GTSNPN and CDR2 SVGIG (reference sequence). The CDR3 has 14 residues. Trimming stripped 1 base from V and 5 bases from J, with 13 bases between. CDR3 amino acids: CAWSGAGLEDTQYF. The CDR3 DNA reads TGTGCCTGGAGTGGGGCGGGGTTGGAAGATACGCAGTATTTT.

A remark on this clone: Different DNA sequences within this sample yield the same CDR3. This CDR3 is CASSLVGTGSEKLFF. CDR3 coding DNA: TGTGCCAGCAGCTTAGTGGGGACAGGGTCTGAAAAACTGTTTTTT. This sequence joins TRBV7-2 and TRBJ1-4, with 9 bases that match TRBD1. Trimming removed 1 base from V and 7 bases from J; junction bases left unmatched: 4. Germline lookup yields CDR1 SGHTA and CDR2 FQGNSA. There are 15 residues in the CDR3.

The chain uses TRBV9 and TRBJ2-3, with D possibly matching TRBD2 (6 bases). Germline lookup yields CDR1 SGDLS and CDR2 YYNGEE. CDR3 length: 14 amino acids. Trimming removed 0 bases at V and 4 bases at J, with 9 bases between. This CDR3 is CASSVVASADTQYF. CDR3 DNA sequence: TGTGCCAGCAGCGTAGTCGCTAGCGCAGATACGCAGTATTTT.

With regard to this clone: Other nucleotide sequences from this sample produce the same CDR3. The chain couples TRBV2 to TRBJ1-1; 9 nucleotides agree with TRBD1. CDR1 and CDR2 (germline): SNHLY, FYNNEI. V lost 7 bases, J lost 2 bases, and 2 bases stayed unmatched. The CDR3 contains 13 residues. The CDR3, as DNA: TGTGCCAGCAAGGGACAGGGTAACACTGAAGCTTTCTTT. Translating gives CASKGQGNTEAFF.

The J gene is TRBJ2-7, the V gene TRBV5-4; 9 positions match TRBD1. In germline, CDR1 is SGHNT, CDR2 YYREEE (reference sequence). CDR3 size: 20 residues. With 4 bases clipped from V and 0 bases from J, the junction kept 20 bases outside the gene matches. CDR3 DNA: TGTGCCAGCAGCCCGCCCGGAACAGGGGGCACTTATACCTTCTCCTACGAGCAGTACTTC. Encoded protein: CASSPPGTGGTYTFSYEQYF.

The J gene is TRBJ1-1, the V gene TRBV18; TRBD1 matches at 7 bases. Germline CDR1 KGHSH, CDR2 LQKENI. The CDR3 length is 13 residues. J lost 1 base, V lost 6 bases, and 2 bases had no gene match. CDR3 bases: TGTGCCAGCTCCCGGGACAGGAACACTGAAGCTTTCTTT. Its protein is CASSRDRNTEAFF.

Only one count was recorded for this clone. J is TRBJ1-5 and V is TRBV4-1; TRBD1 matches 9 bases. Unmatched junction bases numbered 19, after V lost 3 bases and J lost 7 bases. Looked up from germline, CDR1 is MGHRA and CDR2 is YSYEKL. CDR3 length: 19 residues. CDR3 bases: TGCGCCAGCAGCCACGAGCTCCTTAGGGGGAGACAGGGGGGCCAGCCCCAGCATTTT. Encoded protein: CASSHELLRGRQGGQPQHF.

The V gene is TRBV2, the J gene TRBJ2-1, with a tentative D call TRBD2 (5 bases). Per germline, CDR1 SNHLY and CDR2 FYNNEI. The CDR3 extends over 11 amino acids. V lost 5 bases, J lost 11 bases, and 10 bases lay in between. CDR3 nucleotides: TGTGCCAGCAGTTCCGGGAACCAGCAGTTCTTC. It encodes CASSSGNQQFF.

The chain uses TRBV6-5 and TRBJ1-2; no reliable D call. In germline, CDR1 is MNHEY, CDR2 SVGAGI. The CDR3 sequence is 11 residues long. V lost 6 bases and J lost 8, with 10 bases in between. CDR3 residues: CASRGGGGYTF. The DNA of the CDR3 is TGTGCCAGCAGGGGCGGAGGGGGCTACACCTTC.

The CDR3 coding sequence is TGTGCCAGCAGCCCCCACTCAGGACAGGGGTATGGCTACACCTTC. This encodes CASSPHSGQGYGYTF. The chain uses TRBV7-2 and TRBJ1-2; TRBD1 aligns across 9 bases. CDR1 and CDR2 (germline): SGHTA, FQGNSA. The CDR3 is 15 amino acids. V shed 5 bases, J shed 5 bases, and the junction held 9 bases outside the gene matches. The variable domain in full, with the rest retrieved from reference TRBV7-2 and TRBJ1-2, is GAGVSQSPSNKVTEKGKDVELRCDPISGHTALYWYRQSLGQGLEFLIYFQGNSAPDKSGLPSDRFSAERTGGSVSTLTIQRTQQEDSAVYLCASSPHSGQGYGYTFGSGTRLTVV.

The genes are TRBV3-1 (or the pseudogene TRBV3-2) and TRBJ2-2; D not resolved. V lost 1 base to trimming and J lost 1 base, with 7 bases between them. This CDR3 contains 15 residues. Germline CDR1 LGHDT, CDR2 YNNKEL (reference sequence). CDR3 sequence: CASSQVSGNTGELFF. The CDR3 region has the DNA TGTGCCAGCAGCCAAGTTTCCGGGAACACCGGGGAGCTGTTTTTT.

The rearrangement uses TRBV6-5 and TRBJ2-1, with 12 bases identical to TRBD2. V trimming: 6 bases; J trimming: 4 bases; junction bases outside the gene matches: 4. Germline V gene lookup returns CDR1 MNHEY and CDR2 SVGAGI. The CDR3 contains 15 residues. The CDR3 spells CASSPTSGGYNEQFF. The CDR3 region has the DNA TGTGCCAGCAGCCCGACTAGCGGGGGATACAATGAGCAGTTCTTC.

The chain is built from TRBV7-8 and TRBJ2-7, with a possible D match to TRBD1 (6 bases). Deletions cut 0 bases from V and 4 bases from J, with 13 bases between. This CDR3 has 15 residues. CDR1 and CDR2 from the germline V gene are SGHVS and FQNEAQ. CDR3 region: CASSLAAGVAYEQYF. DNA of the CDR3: TGTGCCAGCAGCTTAGCAGCAGGGGTAGCGTACGAGCAGTACTTC.

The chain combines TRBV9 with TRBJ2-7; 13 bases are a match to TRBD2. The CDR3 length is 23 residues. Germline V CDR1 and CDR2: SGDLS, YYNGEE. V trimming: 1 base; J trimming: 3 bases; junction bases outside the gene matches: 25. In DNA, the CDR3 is TGTGCCAGCAGCGTAATTTGGCTTAGTACGGTCCCGGAACTAGCGGGGGGGAGCTACGAGCAGTACTTC. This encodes CASSVIWLSTVPELAGGSYEQYF. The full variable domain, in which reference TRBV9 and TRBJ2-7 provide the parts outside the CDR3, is DSGVTQTPKHLITATGQRVTLRCSPRSGDLSVYWYQQSLDQGLQFLIQYYNGEERAKGNILERFSAQQFPDLHSELNLSSLELGDSALYFCASSVIWLSTVPELAGGSYEQYFGPGTRLTVT.

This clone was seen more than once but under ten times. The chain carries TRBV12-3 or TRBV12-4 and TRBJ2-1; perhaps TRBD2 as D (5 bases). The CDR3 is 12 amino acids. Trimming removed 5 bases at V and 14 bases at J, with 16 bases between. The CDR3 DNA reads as TGTGCCAGCAGTACACCGACGGGGAAGAAGTTCTTC. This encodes CASSTPTGKKFF.

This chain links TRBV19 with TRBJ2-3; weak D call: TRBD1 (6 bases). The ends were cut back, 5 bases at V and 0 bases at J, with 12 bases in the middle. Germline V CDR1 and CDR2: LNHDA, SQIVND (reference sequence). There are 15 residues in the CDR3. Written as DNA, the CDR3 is TGTGCCAGTAGTCGGACAGCAGTTAGCACAGATACGCAGTATTTT. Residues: CASSRTAVSTDTQYF.

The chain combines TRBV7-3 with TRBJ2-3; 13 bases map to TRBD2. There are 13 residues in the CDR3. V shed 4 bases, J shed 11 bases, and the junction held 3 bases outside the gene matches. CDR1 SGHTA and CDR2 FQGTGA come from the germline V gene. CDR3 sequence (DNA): TGTGCCAGCAGCTCCAGACTAGCGGGGGGGCAGTATTTT. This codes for CASSSRLAGGQYF.

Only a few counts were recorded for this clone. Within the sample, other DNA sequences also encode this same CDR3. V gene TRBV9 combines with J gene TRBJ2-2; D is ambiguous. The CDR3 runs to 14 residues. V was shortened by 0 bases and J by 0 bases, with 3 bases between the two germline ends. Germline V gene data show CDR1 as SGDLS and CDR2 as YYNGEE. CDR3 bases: TGTGCCAGCAGCGTAGACTCGAACACCGGGGAGCTGTTTTTT. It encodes CASSVDSNTGELFF.

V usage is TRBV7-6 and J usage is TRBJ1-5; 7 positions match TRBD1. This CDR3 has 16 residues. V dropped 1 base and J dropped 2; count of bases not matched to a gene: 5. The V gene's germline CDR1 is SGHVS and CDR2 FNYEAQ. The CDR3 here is CASSLGSGQGNQPQHF. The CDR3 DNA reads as TGTGCCAGCAGCTTAGGATCCGGACAGGGCAATCAGCCCCAGCATTTT.

The CDR3 nucleotides read TGTGCCAGCAGCGTAGCGGGGACTAGCCGATCCACCGGGGAGCTGTTTTTT. Translating gives CASSVAGTSRSTGELFF. This chain connects TRBV9 to TRBJ2-2; 9 nucleotides line up with TRBD2. Germline V gene data show CDR1 as SGDLS and CDR2 as YYNGEE. J lost 4 bases, V lost 0 bases, and 7 bases had no gene match. The CDR3 runs 17 residues.

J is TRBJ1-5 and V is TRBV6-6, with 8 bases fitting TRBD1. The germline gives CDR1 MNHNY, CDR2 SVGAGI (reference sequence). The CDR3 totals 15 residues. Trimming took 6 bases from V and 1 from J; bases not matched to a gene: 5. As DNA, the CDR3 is TGTGCCAGCAGCTTACAGGGGGGCAGCAATCAGCCCCAGCATTTT. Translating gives CASSLQGGSNQPQHF.

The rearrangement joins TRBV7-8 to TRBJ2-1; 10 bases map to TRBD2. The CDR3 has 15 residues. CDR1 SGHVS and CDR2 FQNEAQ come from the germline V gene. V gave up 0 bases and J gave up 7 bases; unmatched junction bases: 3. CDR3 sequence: CASSLALAGVNEQFF. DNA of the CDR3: TGTGCCAGCAGCTTAGCCCTAGCGGGGGTTAATGAGCAGTTCTTC.

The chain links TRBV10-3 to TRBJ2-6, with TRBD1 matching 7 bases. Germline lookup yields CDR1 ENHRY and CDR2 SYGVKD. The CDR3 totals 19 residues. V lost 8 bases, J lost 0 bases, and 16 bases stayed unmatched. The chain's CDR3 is CAILGVVRDRYSGANVLTF. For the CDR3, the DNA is TGTGCCATCCTCGGTGTTGTCAGGGACAGATACTCTGGGGCCAACGTCCTGACTTTC.

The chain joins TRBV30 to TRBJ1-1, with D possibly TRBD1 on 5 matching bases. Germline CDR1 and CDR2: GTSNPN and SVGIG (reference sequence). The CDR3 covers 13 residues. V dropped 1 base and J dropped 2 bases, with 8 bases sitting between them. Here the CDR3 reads CAWSGDFNTEAFF. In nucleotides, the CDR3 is TGTGCCTGGAGTGGGGACTTCAACACTGAAGCTTTCTTT.

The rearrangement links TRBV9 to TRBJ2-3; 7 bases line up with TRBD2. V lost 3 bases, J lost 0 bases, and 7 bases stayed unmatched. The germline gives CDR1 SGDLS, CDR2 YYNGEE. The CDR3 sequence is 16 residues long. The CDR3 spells CASSANLAASTDTQYF. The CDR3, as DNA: TGTGCCAGCAGCGCCAACCTAGCGGCTAGCACAGATACGCAGTATTTT.

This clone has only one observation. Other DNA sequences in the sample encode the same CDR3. CDR3 sequence (DNA): TGTGCCAGCAGCTTAGGGCAGGGGGCCTACGGCTACACCTTC. The encoded protein is CASSLGQGAYGYTF. V is TRBV5-6 and J is TRBJ1-2; 8 nucleotides align to TRBD1. This CDR3 is 14 amino acids long. In germline, CDR1 is SGHDT, CDR2 YYEEEE. V gave up 2 bases and J gave up 8 bases; unmatched junction bases: 8.

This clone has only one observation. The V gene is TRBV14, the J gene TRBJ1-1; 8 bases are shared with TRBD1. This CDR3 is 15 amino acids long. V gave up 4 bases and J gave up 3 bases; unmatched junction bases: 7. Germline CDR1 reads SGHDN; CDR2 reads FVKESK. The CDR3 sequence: CASSLRTGTYTEAFF. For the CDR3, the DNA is TGTGCCAGCAGCCTCCGGACAGGGACCTACACTGAAGCTTTCTTT. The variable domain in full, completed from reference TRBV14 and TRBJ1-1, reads EAGVTQFPSHSVIEKGQTVTLRCDPISGHDNLYWYRRVMGKEIKFLLHFVKESKQDESGMPNNRFLAERTGGTYSTLKVQPAELEDSGVYFCASSLRTGTYTEAFFGQGTRLTVV.

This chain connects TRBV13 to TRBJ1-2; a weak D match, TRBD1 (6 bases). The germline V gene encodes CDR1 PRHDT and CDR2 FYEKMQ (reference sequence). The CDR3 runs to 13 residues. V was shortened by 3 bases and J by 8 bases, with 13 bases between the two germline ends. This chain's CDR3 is CASSFPGVIGYTF. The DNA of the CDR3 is TGTGCCAGCAGCTTCCCAGGGGTTATCGGCTACACCTTC.